Sequencing of this T cell receptor (beta chain) was carried out in a study of T cells after posttransplantation cyclophosphamide. Study results and caveats: Blood and skin or GI T cell repertoires showed limited TRB overlap. Donor-recipient repertoire similarity was low at 1-2 months, rising over year one.

Germline V lookup: CDR1 LGHNA, CDR2 YNFKEQ. This CDR3 has 13 residues. Losses at the gene ends were 2 bases for V and 15 bases for J; bases not matched to a gene: 10. Generated by immunoSEQ multiplex PCR, the TCRdb table keeps only in-frame clones and is missing some. The sample is made up of about 30,000 clones, none counted only once. This related bone marrow graft donor gave peripheral blood on the day of marrow donation. This clone was detected many times. Its specificity is not known. The sequenced sample was PBMCs. The V gene is TRBV4-2, the J gene TRBJ2-1; 7 bases are a match to TRBD1. The TCR sequence derives from an older woman in good health, CMV-negative, and a related stem cell transplant donor. The CDR3, as DNA: TGTGCCAGCAGCCAAACGACAGGGTCTCCGAGGTTCTTC. Encoded protein: CASSQTTGSPRFF.